Shown below are 22 T cell receptor beta chains from a single sample sequenced in a study of molecular identifiers for immune sequencing clone quantification. MiXCR, run by TCRdb on the PCR reads, gives a single entry per CDR3 protein. The table shows some 680,000 distinct CDR3 sequences, with 25% occurring only once. Input material: naive CD8+ T cells from blood, with Jurkat cell RNA spiked in. Subset meaning: FACS-sorted CD8+CD4-CCR7+CD45RA+ naive T cells. Source of these receptors: a human donor in good health. Some libraries in this study had Jurkat cell RNA spiked in.

The V and J genes are TRBV9 and TRBJ2-3; D is unclear. The CDR3 runs 12 residues. V was clipped by 3 bases and J by 8 bases, with 10 bases between them. Germline V gene data show CDR1 as SGDLS and CDR2 as YYNGEE. CDR3 amino acids: CASSGSSGTQYF. The CDR3 nucleotides read TGTGCCAGCAGCGGGAGCTCAGGTACGCAGTATTTT.

The chain is built from TRBV9 and TRBJ2-3, with TRBD2 matching over 16 bases. Germline V gene sequence: CDR1 SGDLS, CDR2 YYNGEE. This CDR3 is built from 18 residues. The trim removed 5 bases at V and 1 base at J, leaving 7 bases unmatched. The CDR3 region has the DNA TGTGCCAGCAGTAAAGCCGGGACTAGCGGGGGGGGCACAGATACGCAGTATTTT. It codes for CASSKAGTSGGGTDTQYF.

V gene TRBV4-3 combines with J gene TRBJ2-5; tentatively, D is TRBD1 (5 bases). The CDR3 contains 17 residues. V lost 1 base to trimming and J lost 2 bases, with 17 bases between them. Germline lookup yields CDR1 LGHNA and CDR2 YSLEER. In DNA, the CDR3 is TGCGCCAGCAGCCAAGCTCCGTATGGGGCAGTTCAAGAGACCCAGTACTTC. It encodes CASSQAPYGAVQETQYF.

V and J are TRBV28 and TRBJ2-1, with 9 bases fitting TRBD2. The length of the CDR3 is 15 residues. CDR1 and CDR2 (germline): MDHEN, SYDVKM. V lost 2 bases and J lost 5; bases outside the gene matches: 4. The CDR3 is CASSLGTSFHNEQFF. CDR3 DNA sequence: TGTGCCAGCAGTTTAGGGACTAGCTTCCACAATGAGCAGTTCTTC.

There are a few counts of this clonotype. V usage is TRBV2 and J usage is TRBJ2-7; 10 positions match TRBD1. V dropped 4 bases and J dropped 3; count of bases not matched to a gene: 6. There are 15 residues in the CDR3. CDR1 SNHLY and CDR2 FYNNEI come from the germline V gene. In DNA, the CDR3 is TGTGCCAGCAGTGCTACCGGGACAGGGGTCTACGAGCAGTACTTC. Translating gives CASSATGTGVYEQYF.

With respect to this clonotype: A much larger clone is a single base away; this may be a read error. The rearrangement links TRBV2 to TRBJ1-1; no definite D call. CDR3 size: 14 residues. In germline, CDR1 is SNHLY, CDR2 FYNNEI. V was pared by 6 bases and J by 4 bases, with 15 bases between. CDR3 region: CASREPIRGTEAFF. The DNA of the CDR3 is TGTGCCAGCAGGGAACCCATAAGAGGCACTGAAGCTTTCTTT.

This chain joins TRBV19 and TRBJ2-3; D is ambiguous. Trimming cost V 9 bases and J 4 bases, with 8 bases left between them. The CDR3 totals 11 residues. Germline assignment: CDR1 LNHDA and CDR2 SQIVND (reference sequence). This CDR3 is CASQSADTQYF. The CDR3 DNA follows: TGTGCCAGCCAGAGCGCAGATACGCAGTATTTT.

This clonotype was found many times. This chain connects TRBV2 to TRBJ2-5; D remains ambiguous. Germline-derived CDR1 and CDR2 are SNHLY and FYNNEI. Trimming left V 4 bases short and J 4 bases short, with 10 bases between. The CDR3 has 13 residues. CDR3 region: CASSVWLSETQYF. CDR3 sequence (DNA): TGTGCCAGCAGTGTCTGGCTCTCAGAGACCCAGTACTTC.

The chain employs TRBV9 and TRBJ2-3; D ambiguous. V lost 4 bases and J lost 0, with 6 bases in between. In germline, CDR1 is SGDLS, CDR2 YYNGEE. This CDR3 has 13 amino acids. The CDR3 protein is CASSPVSTDTQYF. CDR3 bases: TGTGCCAGCAGCCCCGTCAGCACAGATACGCAGTATTTT.

The J gene is TRBJ2-3, the V gene TRBV10-3; TRBD2 matches 13 bases. Germline lookup yields CDR1 ENHRY and CDR2 SYGVKD. The ends lost 0 bases at V and 4 bases at J; junction bases unmatched: 4. The CDR3 extends over 17 amino acids. As DNA, the CDR3 is TGTGCCATCAGTGAGTCGGGACTAGCGGGGAGGTCAGATACGCAGTATTTT. Protein sequence: CAISESGLAGRSDTQYF.

This clonotype was found many times. Written as DNA, the CDR3 is TGTGCCAGCAGTTTAGTGACAGGGAACACCGGGGAGCTGTTTTTT. Translated: CASSLVTGNTGELFF. The chain has TRBV12-3 or TRBV12-4 and TRBJ2-2; TRBD1 might be the D (6 bases). This CDR3 comprises 15 residues. With 1 base removed from V and 1 base from J, the gap between germline ends came to 7 bases.

The table lists this clonotype with many counts. The CDR3 sequence is CATSDFDTNEQFF. The CDR3 DNA follows: TGTGCCACCAGTGATTTTGATACGAATGAGCAGTTCTTC. The chain recombines TRBV24-1 with TRBJ2-1; D gene ambiguous. Germline CDR1 KGHDR, CDR2 SFDVKD. This CDR3 spans 13 amino acids. V shed 1 base and J shed 7 bases, with 7 bases lying between them.

A few counts support this clonotype. A much larger clone is a single base away; this may be a read error. V gene TRBV7-9 combines with J gene TRBJ1-4; tentatively, D is TRBD1 (5 bases). The CDR3 runs 12 residues. Germline CDR1 SEHNR, CDR2 FQNEAQ (reference sequence). CDR3: CVSSSGGEKLFF. CDR3 DNA sequence: TGTGTCAGCAGCTCTGGGGGAGAAAAACTGTTTTTT.

In DNA, the CDR3 is TGTGCCAGCAGTCTCCTAGCGGGAGGAAGCACAGATACGCAGCATTTT. Translation gives CASSLLAGGSTDTQHF. The chain employs TRBV27 and TRBJ2-3; D unclear. The J call may not be correct, given that the DNA end is closer to TRBJ1-5. Germline-derived CDR1 and CDR2 are MNHEY and SMNVEV (reference sequence). CDR3 size: 16 residues.

This sequence joins TRBV5-1 and TRBJ2-3; 8 bases match TRBD2. The CDR3 length is 15 residues. V shed 0 bases, J shed 6 bases, and the junction held 6 bases outside the gene matches. The germline V gene has CDR1 SGHRS and CDR2 YFSETQ. The CDR3 nucleotides read TGCGCCAGCAGCTTGGAGATAGCGGGATGGGATACGCAGTATTTT. This gives the protein CASSLEIAGWDTQYF.

CDR3 protein: CASSFRQGNTEAFF. The CDR3 region has the DNA TGTGCCAGCAGCTTCAGACAGGGGAACACTGAAGCTTTCTTT. This chain joins TRBV7-9 and TRBJ1-1; 7 positions agree with TRBD1. Germline V gene data show CDR1 as SEHNR and CDR2 as FQNEAQ (reference sequence). The CDR3 runs 14 residues. V dropped 3 bases and J dropped 1; count of bases not matched to a gene: 2.

Many counts were recorded for this clonotype. The rearrangement links TRBV29-1 to TRBJ2-1, with D tentatively TRBD2 (6 bases). This CDR3 is 12 amino acids long. The V end was cut by 3 bases, the J end by 5 bases, with 8 bases between. Germline CDR1 is SQVTM and CDR2 is ANQGSEA. CDR3 protein: CSVDTGDNEQFF. The CDR3 coding sequence is TGCAGCGTTGATACGGGGGACAATGAGCAGTTCTTC.

The genes are TRBV4-1 and TRBJ1-1, with D possibly being TRBD1 (6 bases). Trimming took 2 bases from V and 4 from J, leaving 26 bases between them. Looked up from germline, CDR1 is MGHRA and CDR2 is YSYEKL. This CDR3 contains 19 residues. CDR3 coding DNA: TGCGCCAGCAGCCAACGAAAAGAAATAGAGGGGGGGACGGGCACTGAAGCTTTCTTT. Protein product: CASSQRKEIEGGTGTEAFF.

As to this clonotype: This CDR3 is missing its conserved last phenylalanine or tryptophan, likely due to a read error. The chain couples TRBV12-3 or TRBV12-4 to TRBJ2-7; D might be TRBD2 (7 bases). V lost 7 bases and J lost 3, with 22 bases in between. This CDR3 contains 16 residues. As DNA, the CDR3 is TGTGCCAGCACCCCATCTTGGGGGGGCAAGGACTACGAGCAGTACTAC. Amino acid sequence: CASTPSWGGKDYEQYY.

This clonotype was seen a handful of times. At one end the junction does not follow the germline gene, possibly because of a read error. This chain connects TRBV7-9 to TRBJ2-5; D tentatively fits TRBD1 or TRBD2 (5 bases each). CDR3 length: 16 residues. The germline V gene has CDR1 SEHNR and CDR2 FQNEAQ (reference sequence). The CDR3 coding sequence is TGTGCCGGCAGCCGGACTCAAATGGGGGAACGAGAGACCCAGTACTTC. Translating it yields CAGSRTQMGERETQYF.

The V and J genes are TRBV11-1 and TRBJ2-7; 10 nucleotides align to TRBD2. Germline CDR1 is SGHAT and CDR2 is FQDESV (reference sequence). CDR3 length equals 15 residues. Trimming cost V 3 bases and J 4 bases; bases outside gene matches: 6. The CDR3 DNA follows: TGTGCCAGCAGCTTGAAGTCTAGCGGGAGATACGAGCAGTACTTC. It is translated as CASSLKSSGRYEQYF.

In regard to this clonotype: A much larger clonotype is one base distant, so this may be a read error. Because it lacks the conserved phenylalanine or tryptophan at the end, this CDR3 is likely a read error. This sequence joins TRBV4-3 and TRBJ1-1; D gene uncertain. The CDR3 extends over 16 amino acids. Looked up from germline, CDR1 is LGHNA and CDR2 is YSLEER. Deletions cut 1 base from V and 3 bases from J, with 15 bases between. CDR3 DNA: TGCGCCAGCAGCCAAGGGGTCGAAAGGGAGTACACTGAAGCTTTCCTT. Amino acid sequence: CASSQGVEREYTEAFL.